This T cell receptor beta chain is drawn from a study of identical twins. The study, taken as a whole, reports: Memory repertoires showed no such pattern, whereas abundant cord blood beta clonotypes carried fewer insertions.

Template switching added a universal primer binding site, and final cDNA carried unique molecular identifiers. Via MiXCR, TCRdb re-called the 5' RACE reads, giving one row per CDR3 protein. The data show 500,000 to 650,000 distinct CDR3 sequences, with about 7.6% seen just once and 1.5% to 2% held by the top ten. There are many counts of this clonotype. Antigen unknown. The CDR3 is 13 residues long. V was cut by 6 bases and J by 6 bases, with 14 bases left in between. Germline-derived CDR1 and CDR2 are SNHLY and FYNNEI. These data also featured in a second study, about yellow fever vaccine responses in identical twins.

This clonotype was sampled from a woman aged 18-29 years in good health. This chain connects TRBV2 to TRBJ1-1; D gene unclear. The sequencing input was PBMCs. In DNA, the CDR3 is TGTGCCAGCAGCCTCGGAGCGGGCGCTGAAGCTTTCTTT. It specifies CASSLGAGAEAFF. The full variable domain, in which reference TRBV2 and TRBJ1-1 provide the parts outside the CDR3, is EPEVTQTPSHQVTQMGQEVILRCVPISNHLYFYWYRQILGQKVEFLVSFYNNEISEKSEIFDDQFSVERPDGSNFTLKIRSTKLEDSAMYFCASSLGAGAEAFFGQGTRLTVV.